This T cell receptor beta chain emerged from a study of cytomegalovirus exposure and HLA in healthy donors. Background on the study: Among the roughly 400 genotyped donors, more than 70% were placed in the Caucasian-associated ancestry cluster. Study conclusions and caveats: HLA restriction was apparent for most CMV-associated TCR beta chains in a later analysis.

A word on this clone: The antigen remains unidentified.

PCR amplification relied on 60 Vbeta primers (plus 13 Jbeta primers). Using immunoSEQ multiplex PCR, the repertoire was profiled, and TCRdb retains in-frame clones only, with some absent. The table shows 100,000 to 150,000 clones, with over 70% occurring only once. The origin of this receptor is a woman aged 40-49 years in good health and CMV-seropositive. The sequenced sample consisted of PBMCs.

CDR3 protein: CASSLGGVGEQYF. Written as DNA, the CDR3 is TGTGCCAGCAGTTTAGGGGGGGTCGGCGAGCAGTACTTC. This chain connects TRBV28 to TRBJ2-7, with 7 bases aligning to TRBD2. The V segment lost 2 bases and the J segment 6 bases; nucleotides outside the gene matches: 4. The CDR3 has 13 amino acids. Looked up from germline, CDR1 is MDHEN and CDR2 is SYDVKM.